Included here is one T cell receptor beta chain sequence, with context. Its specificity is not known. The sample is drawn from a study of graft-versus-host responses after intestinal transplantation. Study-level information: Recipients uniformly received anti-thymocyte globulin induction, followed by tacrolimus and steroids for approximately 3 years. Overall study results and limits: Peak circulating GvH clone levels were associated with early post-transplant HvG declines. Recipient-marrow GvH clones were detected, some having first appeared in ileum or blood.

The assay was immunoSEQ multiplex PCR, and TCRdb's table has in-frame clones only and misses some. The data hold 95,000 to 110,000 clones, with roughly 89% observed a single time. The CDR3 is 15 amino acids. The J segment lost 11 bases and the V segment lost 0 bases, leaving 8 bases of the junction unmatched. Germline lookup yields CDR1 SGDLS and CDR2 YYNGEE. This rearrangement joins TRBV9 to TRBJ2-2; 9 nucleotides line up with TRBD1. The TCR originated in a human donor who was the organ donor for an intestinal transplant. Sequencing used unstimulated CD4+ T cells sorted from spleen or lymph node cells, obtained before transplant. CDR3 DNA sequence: TGTGCCAGCAGCGTAGGAGGGACAGGGAGGGTCGAGCTGTTTTTT. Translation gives CASSVGGTGRVELFF.